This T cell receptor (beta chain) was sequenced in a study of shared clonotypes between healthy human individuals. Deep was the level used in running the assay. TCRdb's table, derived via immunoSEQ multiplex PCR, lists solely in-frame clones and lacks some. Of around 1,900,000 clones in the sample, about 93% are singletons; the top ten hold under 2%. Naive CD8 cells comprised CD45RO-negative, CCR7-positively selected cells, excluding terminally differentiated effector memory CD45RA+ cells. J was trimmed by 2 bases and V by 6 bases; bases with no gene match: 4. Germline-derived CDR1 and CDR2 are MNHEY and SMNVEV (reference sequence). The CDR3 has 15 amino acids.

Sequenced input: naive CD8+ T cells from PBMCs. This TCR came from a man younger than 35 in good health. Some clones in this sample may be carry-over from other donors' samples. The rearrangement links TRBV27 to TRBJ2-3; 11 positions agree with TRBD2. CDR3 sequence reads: CASSWTSGFTDTQYF. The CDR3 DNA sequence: TGTGCCAGCAGCTGGACTAGCGGGTTCACAGATACGCAGTATTTT.